The rows below give T cell receptor beta chains drawn from one sample of a study of cytomegalovirus exposure and HLA in healthy donors. Sequenced by immunoSEQ multiplex PCR; TCRdb stores in-frame clones only, minus some. The sample yields 150,000 to 200,000 clones, roughly 82% seen once. The source material was PBMCs. The receptors were sampled from a man over 45 in good health and CMV-seropositive. Both conserved end residues are part of each CDR3. Each record gives: D gene, clone size, J gene, V gene, CDR3 DNA, CDR3 protein. The D gene is left open where the match is weak. Rows may omit the clone size; those that give it use once, few, many or a size class.

d_gene: NA
abundance: NA
j_gene: TRBJ2-2
v_gene: TRBV29-1
CDR3nt: TGCAGCGCGCGTGTACGGGAGAACACCGGGGAGCTGTTTTTT
CDR3aa: CSARVRENTGELFF

d_gene: TRBD1
abundance: few
j_gene: TRBJ1-6
v_gene: TRBV2
CDR3nt: TGTGCCAGCAGGACAGGGGGTAATTCACCCCTCCACTTT
CDR3aa: CASRTGGNSPLHF

d_gene: TRBD1
abundance: few
j_gene: TRBJ1-1
v_gene: TRBV27
CDR3nt: TGTGCCAGCAGAAAAGGCCCCGGACAGGGCTTAGGTGAAGCTTTCTTT
CDR3aa: CASRKGPGQGLGEAFF

d_gene: TRBD1
abundance: NA
j_gene: TRBJ1-6
v_gene: TRBV9
CDR3nt: TGTGCCAGCAGCCCCGGACAGGGAAGGAATTCACCCCTCCACTTT
CDR3aa: CASSPGQGRNSPLHF

d_gene: NA
abundance: NA
j_gene: TRBJ1-2
v_gene: TRBV7-9
CDR3nt: TGTGCCAGCAGCGTACAGACGAACTATGGCTACACCTTC
CDR3aa: CASSVQTNYGYTF

d_gene: TRBD2
abundance: once
j_gene: TRBJ2-3
v_gene: TRBV7-8
CDR3nt: TGTGCCAGCAGCTCGATAGGACTAGCCGGGCAGTATTTT
CDR3aa: CASSSIGLAGQYF

d_gene: NA
abundance: NA
j_gene: TRBJ1-2
v_gene: TRBV7-9
CDR3nt: TGTGCCAGCAGCTTATCGGGGGAGGGGGGGTACGGCTACACCTTC
CDR3aa: CASSLSGEGGYGYTF

d_gene: NA
abundance: NA
j_gene: TRBJ2-3
v_gene: TRBV19
CDR3nt: TGTGCCGGACCTTTCGGGTCACCAACGGGAGCTGGCACAGATACGCAGTATTTT
CDR3aa: CAGPFGSPTGAGTDTQYF

d_gene: TRBD2
abundance: NA
j_gene: TRBJ2-2
v_gene: TRBV7-3
CDR3nt: TGTGCCAGCAGAACGACTAGCGGGGCCGGGGAGCTGTTTTTT
CDR3aa: CASRTTSGAGELFF

d_gene: TRBD1
abundance: once
j_gene: TRBJ1-2
v_gene: TRBV7-2
CDR3nt: TGTGCCAGCAGCCAGGGACAGGGGGCGAACTCGATCTATGGCTACACCTTC
CDR3aa: CASSQGQGANSIYGYTF

d_gene: TRBD1
abundance: NA
j_gene: TRBJ2-6
v_gene: TRBV5-1
CDR3nt: TGCGCCAGCAGCTTACAGGGGAAGAGCTCTGGGGCCAACGTCCTGACTTTC
CDR3aa: CASSLQGKSSGANVLTF

d_gene: NA
abundance: NA
j_gene: TRBJ2-3
v_gene: TRBV19
CDR3nt: TGTGCCAGTAGTACACATAACACAGATACGCAGTATTTT
CDR3aa: CASSTHNTDTQYF

d_gene: NA
abundance: NA
j_gene: TRBJ2-3
v_gene: TRBV18
CDR3nt: TGTGCCAGCTCACCAACAAGCTTGGGGCTAATCACAGATACGCAGTATTTT
CDR3aa: CASSPTSLGLITDTQYF

d_gene: NA
abundance: NA
j_gene: TRBJ2-1
v_gene: TRBV19
CDR3nt: TGTGCCAGTAGTATAACCCCAAGGTGGGGGGATGAATACAATGAGCAGTTCTTC
CDR3aa: CASSITPRWGDEYNEQFF

d_gene: NA
abundance: NA
j_gene: TRBJ1-3
v_gene: TRBV6-1
CDR3nt: TGTGCCAGCAGTCGGACCCGGGACTTAGACACCATATATTTT
CDR3aa: CASSRTRDLDTIYF

d_gene: NA
abundance: NA
j_gene: TRBJ2-7
v_gene: TRBV27
CDR3nt: TGTGCCAGCAGTTTGACCCCGGGACACTCGTACGAGCAGTACTTC
CDR3aa: CASSLTPGHSYEQYF

d_gene: NA
abundance: once
j_gene: TRBJ2-5
v_gene: TRBV19
CDR3nt: TGTGCCAGTAGTATGGGACACACAAAAGAGACCCAGTACTTC
CDR3aa: CASSMGHTKETQYF

d_gene: TRBD2
abundance: NA
j_gene: TRBJ2-1
v_gene: TRBV2
CDR3nt: TGTGCCAGCAGTTGGCTAGCGGGATCTGAGCAGTTCTTC
CDR3aa: CASSWLAGSEQFF

d_gene: NA
abundance: many
j_gene: TRBJ1-1
v_gene: TRBV6-5
CDR3nt: TGTGCCAGCAGTTGGCCGGGATCCAGGGAAGCTTTCTTT
CDR3aa: CASSWPGSREAFF

d_gene: TRBD1
abundance: NA
j_gene: TRBJ2-7
v_gene: TRBV10-1
CDR3nt: TGCGCCAGCAGTCCCGGGACAGGGGTGAGAGCCTACGAGCAGTACTTC
CDR3aa: CASSPGTGVRAYEQYF

d_gene: TRBD2
abundance: NA
j_gene: TRBJ2-2
v_gene: TRBV7-8
CDR3nt: TGTGCCAGCACCACGTTCGGGGGGACGAATAACACCGGGGAGCTGTTTTTT
CDR3aa: CASTTFGGTNNTGELFF

d_gene: NA
abundance: NA
j_gene: TRBJ1-3
v_gene: TRBV2
CDR3nt: TGTGCCAGCAGTGAAGTACGGGGAAACACCATATATTTT
CDR3aa: CASSEVRGNTIYF

d_gene: TRBD2
abundance: NA
j_gene: TRBJ2-2
v_gene: TRBV5-1
CDR3nt: TGCGCCAGCGACCTAGCGGGAGTAGGCACCGGGGAGCTGTTTTTT
CDR3aa: CASDLAGVGTGELFF

d_gene: NA
abundance: NA
j_gene: TRBJ2-5
v_gene: TRBV2
CDR3nt: TGTGCCAGCAGTGATGTGGCCGGGGAGACCCAGTACTTC
CDR3aa: CASSDVAGETQYF

d_gene: TRBD1
abundance: NA
j_gene: TRBJ1-2
v_gene: TRBV5-1
CDR3nt: TGCGCCAGCAGCTTGGTGGGACAGGGGGCCTATGGCTACACCTTC
CDR3aa: CASSLVGQGAYGYTF

d_gene: TRBD1
abundance: once
j_gene: TRBJ2-6
v_gene: TRBV12-5
CDR3nt: TGTGCTAGTGGTTTGGGTCACAGGGGCTCTGGGGCCAACGTCCTGACTTTC
CDR3aa: CASGLGHRGSGANVLTF

d_gene: NA
abundance: NA
j_gene: TRBJ2-7
v_gene: TRBV29-1
CDR3nt: TGCAGCGTTGAATTGAACAGCCCCTACGAGCAGTACTTC
CDR3aa: CSVELNSPYEQYF

d_gene: NA
abundance: once
j_gene: TRBJ2-3
v_gene: TRBV18
CDR3nt: TGTGCCAGCTCACCACGGGGCCAGGGGGGAGATACGCAGTATTTT
CDR3aa: CASSPRGQGGDTQYF

d_gene: NA
abundance: NA
j_gene: TRBJ1-5
v_gene: TRBV15
CDR3nt: TGTGCCACCTCTACGGCAGGTCGGTTCAATCAGCCCCAGCATTTT
CDR3aa: CATSTAGRFNQPQHF

d_gene: NA
abundance: NA
j_gene: TRBJ2-5
v_gene: TRBV7-9
CDR3nt: TGTGCCAGCAGTTCCCGGTCGGTTTTTAGAAACCAAGAGACCCAGTACTTC
CDR3aa: CASSSRSVFRNQETQYF

d_gene: NA
abundance: NA
j_gene: TRBJ1-3
v_gene: TRBV6-6
CDR3nt: TGTGCCAGCATCCTGGCGGAATCCGGAAACACCATATATTTT
CDR3aa: CASILAESGNTIYF

d_gene: TRBD2
abundance: NA
j_gene: TRBJ2-2
v_gene: TRBV12-5
CDR3nt: TGTGCTAGTGCCACTGGACTAGTCCGCACCGGGGAGCTGTTTTTT
CDR3aa: CASATGLVRTGELFF

d_gene: TRBD1
abundance: once
j_gene: TRBJ2-2
v_gene: TRBV29-1
CDR3nt: TGCAGCGCCGAGGGGCGGACAGGCCACACCGGGGAGCTGTTTTTT
CDR3aa: CSAEGRTGHTGELFF

d_gene: TRBD1
abundance: NA
j_gene: TRBJ2-1
v_gene: TRBV7-9
CDR3nt: TGTGCCAGCAGCACCTCGGACAGGGGGCCTACTTTCTACAATGAGCAGTTCTTC
CDR3aa: CASSTSDRGPTFYNEQFF

d_gene: TRBD2
abundance: NA
j_gene: TRBJ2-3
v_gene: TRBV9
CDR3nt: TGTGCCAGCAGCGGTACTGGGCGGGAGACAGATACGCAGTATTTT
CDR3aa: CASSGTGRETDTQYF

d_gene: NA
abundance: NA
j_gene: TRBJ1-3
v_gene: TRBV6-1
CDR3nt: TGTGCCAGCAACTCAGGACAGACTGGAAACACCATATATTTT
CDR3aa: CASNSGQTGNTIYF

d_gene: NA
abundance: few
j_gene: TRBJ1-4
v_gene: TRBV2
CDR3nt: TGTGCCAGCAGTACCGAGCACCATGAAAAACTGTTTTTT
CDR3aa: CASSTEHHEKLFF

d_gene: NA
abundance: NA
j_gene: TRBJ1-1
v_gene: TRBV2
CDR3nt: TGTGCCAGCAGTGAAGACCTGGGGCGCGTAGCTTTCTTT
CDR3aa: CASSEDLGRVAFF

d_gene: TRBD2
abundance: once
j_gene: TRBJ2-1
v_gene: TRBV4-1
CDR3nt: TGCGCCAGCAGCCAAACCGGGACTAGCGTCGACAATGAGCAGTTCTTC
CDR3aa: CASSQTGTSVDNEQFF

d_gene: NA
abundance: NA
j_gene: TRBJ1-5
v_gene: TRBV18
CDR3nt: TGTGCCAGCTCACCCGGTCCTGATCAGCCCCAGCATTTT
CDR3aa: CASSPGPDQPQHF

d_gene: TRBD1
abundance: NA
j_gene: TRBJ2-4
v_gene: TRBV29-1
CDR3nt: TGCAGCGTTGAATTCAGGGGGCAGGGAAACATTCAGTACTTC
CDR3aa: CSVEFRGQGNIQYF

d_gene: NA
abundance: NA
j_gene: TRBJ2-1
v_gene: TRBV5-1
CDR3nt: TGCGCCAGCAGCGCCGACTGGAGCCGTGGTGAGCAGTTCTTC
CDR3aa: CASSADWSRGEQFF

d_gene: NA
abundance: once
j_gene: TRBJ1-1
v_gene: TRBV29-1
CDR3nt: TGCAGCGTTGACCGGGGAAACACTGAAGCTTTCTTT
CDR3aa: CSVDRGNTEAFF

d_gene: NA
abundance: NA
j_gene: TRBJ1-1
v_gene: TRBV6-1
CDR3nt: TGTGCCAGCAGTGGCACAGGATCAAGCACTGAAGCTTTCTTT
CDR3aa: CASSGTGSSTEAFF

d_gene: NA
abundance: NA
j_gene: TRBJ2-1
v_gene: TRBV25-1
CDR3nt: TGTGCCAGCAGTGAACTCACAGGTCAGGGCTCCTACAATGAGCAGTTCTTC
CDR3aa: CASSELTGQGSYNEQFF

d_gene: NA
abundance: NA
j_gene: TRBJ2-3
v_gene: TRBV6-1
CDR3nt: TGTGCCAGCAGTGAGAGTCTCTCGGGGGCAGATACGCAGTATTTT
CDR3aa: CASSESLSGADTQYF

d_gene: TRBD2
abundance: NA
j_gene: TRBJ2-1
v_gene: TRBV9
CDR3nt: TGTGCCAGCAGCGTTAGCGGGAGCTCCTACAATGAGCAGTTCTTC
CDR3aa: CASSVSGSSYNEQFF

d_gene: TRBD2
abundance: NA
j_gene: TRBJ2-3
v_gene: TRBV2
CDR3nt: TGTGCCAGCAGTCCAATAGCGGGGGGGCCCCATTTT
CDR3aa: CASSPIAGGPHF

d_gene: NA
abundance: NA
j_gene: TRBJ2-2
v_gene: TRBV27
CDR3nt: TGTGCGGTGCGGGGGCTCTACACCGGGGAGCTGTTTTTT
CDR3aa: CAVRGLYTGELFF

d_gene: NA
abundance: NA
j_gene: TRBJ1-6
v_gene: TRBV5-4
CDR3nt: TGTGCCAGCAGCTTGGGTGGCAGTTCCTATAATTCACCCCTCCACTTT
CDR3aa: CASSLGGSSYNSPLHF

d_gene: TRBD1
abundance: NA
j_gene: TRBJ2-7
v_gene: TRBV27
CDR3nt: TGTGCCAGCAGTTTCGGACAGGGACGGGGGCAGTACTTC
CDR3aa: CASSFGQGRGQYF

d_gene: NA
abundance: NA
j_gene: TRBJ1-3
v_gene: TRBV10-3
CDR3nt: TGTGCCATCAGTGACATACTGAATGGAAACACCATATATTTT
CDR3aa: CAISDILNGNTIYF

d_gene: TRBD2
abundance: few
j_gene: TRBJ2-1
v_gene: TRBV19
CDR3nt: TGTGCCAGTAGGCTACTAGCGGGAATCGGCGATGAGCAGTTCTTC
CDR3aa: CASRLLAGIGDEQFF

d_gene: NA
abundance: NA
j_gene: TRBJ2-1
v_gene: TRBV9
CDR3nt: TGTGCCAGCAGCGGCCTAGCAGACTACAATGAGCAGTTCTTC
CDR3aa: CASSGLADYNEQFF

d_gene: NA
abundance: few
j_gene: TRBJ2-2
v_gene: TRBV9
CDR3nt: TGTGCCAGCAGCCAGGGGTGGAAGAACACCGGGGAGCTGTTTTTT
CDR3aa: CASSQGWKNTGELFF

d_gene: NA
abundance: NA
j_gene: TRBJ1-2
v_gene: TRBV14
CDR3nt: TGTGCCAGCAGCCAAGATGTTCAGGGAGGCTACACCTTC
CDR3aa: CASSQDVQGGYTF

d_gene: TRBD2
abundance: NA
j_gene: TRBJ2-5
v_gene: TRBV5-1
CDR3nt: TGCGCCAGCAGCTTTAGTAGCGGGAGGGTCGCAGAGACCCAGTACTTC
CDR3aa: CASSFSSGRVAETQYF

d_gene: TRBD1
abundance: NA
j_gene: TRBJ1-1
v_gene: TRBV5-6
CDR3nt: TGTGCCAGCAGCAGGGACAGGAGGGCTGAAGCTTTCTTT
CDR3aa: CASSRDRRAEAFF

d_gene: TRBD2
abundance: once
j_gene: TRBJ2-3
v_gene: TRBV5-1
CDR3nt: TGCGCCAGCAGCTTCATGGGACTAGCGGGGTCTTTAGATACGCAGTATTTT
CDR3aa: CASSFMGLAGSLDTQYF

d_gene: TRBD1
abundance: once
j_gene: TRBJ2-7
v_gene: TRBV5-1
CDR3nt: TGCGCCAGCAGCCCGGACAGGTCTCCCTACGAGCAGTACTTC
CDR3aa: CASSPDRSPYEQYF